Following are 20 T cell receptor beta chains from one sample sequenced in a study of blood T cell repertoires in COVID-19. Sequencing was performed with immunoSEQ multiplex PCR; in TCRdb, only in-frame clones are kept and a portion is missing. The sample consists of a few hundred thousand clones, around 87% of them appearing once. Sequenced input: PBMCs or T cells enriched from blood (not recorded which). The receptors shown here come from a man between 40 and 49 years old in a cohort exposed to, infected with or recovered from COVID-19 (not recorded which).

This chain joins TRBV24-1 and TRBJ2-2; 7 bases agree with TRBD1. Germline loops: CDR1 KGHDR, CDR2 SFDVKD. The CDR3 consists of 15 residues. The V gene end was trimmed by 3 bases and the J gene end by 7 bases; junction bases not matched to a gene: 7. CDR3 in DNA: TGTGCCACCAGTGATCCGGGACAGTCCCGCGGGGAGCTGTTTTTT. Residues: CATSDPGQSRGELFF.

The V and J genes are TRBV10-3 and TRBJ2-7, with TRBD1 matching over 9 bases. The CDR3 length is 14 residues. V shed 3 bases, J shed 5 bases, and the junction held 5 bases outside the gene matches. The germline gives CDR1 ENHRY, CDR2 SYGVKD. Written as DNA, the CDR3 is TGTGCCATCAGTGAACGGGACAGGGCCAACGAGCAGTACTTC. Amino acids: CAISERDRANEQYF.

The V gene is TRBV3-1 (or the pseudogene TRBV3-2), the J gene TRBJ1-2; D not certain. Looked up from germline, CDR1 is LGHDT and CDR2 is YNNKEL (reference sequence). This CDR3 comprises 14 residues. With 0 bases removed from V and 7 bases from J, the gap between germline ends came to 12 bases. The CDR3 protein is CASSQEAGLGGYTF. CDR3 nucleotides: TGTGCCAGCAGCCAAGAAGCGGGGTTAGGTGGCTACACCTTC.

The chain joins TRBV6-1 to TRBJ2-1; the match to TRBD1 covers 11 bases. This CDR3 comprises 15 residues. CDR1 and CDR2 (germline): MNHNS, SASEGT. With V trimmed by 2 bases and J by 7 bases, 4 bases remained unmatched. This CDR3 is CASSEWGQGVNEQFF. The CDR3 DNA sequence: TGTGCCAGCAGTGAATGGGGACAGGGGGTTAATGAGCAGTTCTTC.

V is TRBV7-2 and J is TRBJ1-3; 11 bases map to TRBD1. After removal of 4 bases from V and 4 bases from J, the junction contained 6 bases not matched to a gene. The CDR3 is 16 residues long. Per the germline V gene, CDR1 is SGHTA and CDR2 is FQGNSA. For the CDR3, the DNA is TGTGCCAGCAGCTCAGGACAGGGGGCGAGCGGAAACACCATATATTTT. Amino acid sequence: CASSSGQGASGNTIYF. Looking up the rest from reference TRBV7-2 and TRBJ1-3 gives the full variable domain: GAGVSQSPSNKVTEKGKDVELRCDPISGHTALYWYRQSLGQGLEFLIYFQGNSAPDKSGLPSDRFSAERTGGSVSTLTIQRTQQEDSAVYLCASSSGQGASGNTIYFGEGSWLTVV.

CDR3 region: CASSLQGGGPAETQYF. The CDR3 DNA sequence: TGTGCCAGCAGCCTACAGGGGGGAGGGCCCGCAGAGACCCAGTACTTC. The rearrangement uses TRBV5-6 and TRBJ2-5; perhaps TRBD1 as D (8 bases). Germline loops: CDR1 SGHDT, CDR2 YYEEEE. The CDR3 spans 16 residues. Trimming removed 4 bases at V and 4 bases at J, with 20 bases between.

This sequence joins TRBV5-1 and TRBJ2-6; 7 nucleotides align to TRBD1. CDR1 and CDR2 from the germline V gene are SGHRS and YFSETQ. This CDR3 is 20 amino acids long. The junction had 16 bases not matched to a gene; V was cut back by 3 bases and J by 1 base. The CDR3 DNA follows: TGCGCCAGCAGCTATGGGGGAAAGACAGGGCATCGGTCTGGGGCCAACGTCCTGACTTTC. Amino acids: CASSYGGKTGHRSGANVLTF.

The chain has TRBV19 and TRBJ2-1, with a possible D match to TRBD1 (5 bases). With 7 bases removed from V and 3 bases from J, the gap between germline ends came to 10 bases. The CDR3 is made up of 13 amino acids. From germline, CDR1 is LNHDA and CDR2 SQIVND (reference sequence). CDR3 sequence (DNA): TGTGCCAGTAACAAGGACAACTACAATGAGCAGTTCTTC. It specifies CASNKDNYNEQFF.

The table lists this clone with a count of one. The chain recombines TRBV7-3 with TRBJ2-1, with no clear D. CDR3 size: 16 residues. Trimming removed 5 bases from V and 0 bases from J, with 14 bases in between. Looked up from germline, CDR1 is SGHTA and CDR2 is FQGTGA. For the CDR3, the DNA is TGTGCCAGCAGCCCCCGCACGCTGAGCTCCTACAATGAGCAGTTCTTC. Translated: CASSPRTLSSYNEQFF.

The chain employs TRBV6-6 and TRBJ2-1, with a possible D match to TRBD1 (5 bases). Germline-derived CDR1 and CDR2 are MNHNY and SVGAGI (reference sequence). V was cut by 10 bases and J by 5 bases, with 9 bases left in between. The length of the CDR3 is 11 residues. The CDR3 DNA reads TGTGCCACTCAGGGAAACAATGAGCAGTTCTTC. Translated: CATQGNNEQFF.

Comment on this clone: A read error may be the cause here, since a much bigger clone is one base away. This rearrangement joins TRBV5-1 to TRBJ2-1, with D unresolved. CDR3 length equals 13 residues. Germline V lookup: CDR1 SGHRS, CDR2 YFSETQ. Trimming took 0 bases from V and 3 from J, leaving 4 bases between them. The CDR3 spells CASSLGLYNEQFF. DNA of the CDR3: TGCGCCAGCAGCTTGGGGCTCTACAATGAGCAGTTCTTC.

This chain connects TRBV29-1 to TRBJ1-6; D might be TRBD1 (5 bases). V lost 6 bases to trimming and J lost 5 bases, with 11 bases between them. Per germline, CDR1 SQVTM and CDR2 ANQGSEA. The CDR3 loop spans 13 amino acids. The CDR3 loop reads CSVLTENNSPLHF. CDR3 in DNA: TGCAGCGTCTTGACAGAGAATAATTCACCCCTCCACTTT. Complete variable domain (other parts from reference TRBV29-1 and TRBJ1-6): SAVISQKPSRDICQRGTSLTIQCQVDSQVTMMFWYRQQPGQSLTLIATANQGSEATYESGFVIDKFPISRPNLTFSTLTVSNMSPEDSSIYLCSVLTENNSPLHFGNGTRLTVT.

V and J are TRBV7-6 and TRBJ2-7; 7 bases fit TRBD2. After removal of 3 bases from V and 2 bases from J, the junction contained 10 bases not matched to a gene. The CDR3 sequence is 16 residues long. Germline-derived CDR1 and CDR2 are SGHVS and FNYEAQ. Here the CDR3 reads CASSLGLPSKPYEQYF. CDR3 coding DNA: TGTGCCAGCAGCTTGGGACTACCAAGTAAGCCCTACGAGCAGTACTTC.

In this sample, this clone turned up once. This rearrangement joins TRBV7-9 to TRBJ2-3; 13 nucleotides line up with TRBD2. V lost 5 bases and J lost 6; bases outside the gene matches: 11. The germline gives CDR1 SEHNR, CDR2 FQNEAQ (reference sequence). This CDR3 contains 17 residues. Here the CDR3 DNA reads TGTGCCAGCAGCCCCTGGACTAGCGGGAGAGGAGGGGATACGCAGTATTTT. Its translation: CASSPWTSGRGGDTQYF.

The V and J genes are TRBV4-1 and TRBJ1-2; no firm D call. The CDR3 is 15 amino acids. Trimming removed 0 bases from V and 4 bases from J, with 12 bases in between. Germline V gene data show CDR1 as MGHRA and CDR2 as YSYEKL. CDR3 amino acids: CASSQDGGLFYGYTF. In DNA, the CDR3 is TGCGCCAGCAGCCAAGATGGAGGACTTTTCTATGGCTACACCTTC.

CDR3 bases: TGTGCCAGCAGCTTTACGCAGGGAGGCTCCTACGAGCAGTACTTC. It encodes CASSFTQGGSYEQYF. The rearrangement links TRBV7-9 to TRBJ2-7; D possibly corresponds to TRBD2 (6 bases). Trimming left V 3 bases short and J 0 bases short, with 12 bases between. Germline assignment: CDR1 SEHNR and CDR2 FQNEAQ (reference sequence). The CDR3 is 15 amino acids.

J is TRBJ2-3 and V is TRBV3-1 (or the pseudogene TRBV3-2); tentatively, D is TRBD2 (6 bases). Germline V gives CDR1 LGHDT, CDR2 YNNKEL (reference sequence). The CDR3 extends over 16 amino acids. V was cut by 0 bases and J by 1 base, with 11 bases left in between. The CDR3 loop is CASSQDSAGRTDTQYF. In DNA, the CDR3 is TGTGCCAGCAGCCAAGATTCGGCGGGACGCACAGATACGCAGTATTTT.

The CDR3 here is CSASIGGSYNEQFF. For the CDR3, the DNA is TGCAGTGCTAGTATCGGGGGGTCCTACAATGAGCAGTTCTTC. The chain carries TRBV20-1 and TRBJ2-1; TRBD2 matches 7 bases. CDR3 length equals 14 residues. J lost 1 base, V lost 3 bases, and 3 bases had no gene match. CDR1 and CDR2 (germline): DFQATT, SNEGSKA (reference sequence).

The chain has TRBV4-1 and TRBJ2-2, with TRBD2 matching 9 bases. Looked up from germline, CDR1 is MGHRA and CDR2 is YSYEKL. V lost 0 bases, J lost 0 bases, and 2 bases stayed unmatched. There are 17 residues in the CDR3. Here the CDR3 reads CASSQEGLAANTGELFF. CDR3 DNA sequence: TGCGCCAGCAGCCAAGAGGGACTAGCAGCGAACACCGGGGAGCTGTTTTTT.

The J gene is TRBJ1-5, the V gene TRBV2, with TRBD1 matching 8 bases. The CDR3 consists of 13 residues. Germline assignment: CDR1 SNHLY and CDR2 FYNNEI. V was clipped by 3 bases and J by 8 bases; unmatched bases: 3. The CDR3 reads CASSEYRGEPQHF. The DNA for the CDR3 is TGTGCCAGCAGTGAGTACAGGGGGGAGCCCCAGCATTTT.